The source of this TCR beta chain is a study of response to subunit inactivated influenza vaccine. V dropped 5 bases and J dropped 3 bases, with 12 bases sitting between them. The CDR3 covers 13 residues. Germline values: CDR1 DFQATT, CDR2 SNEGSKA (reference sequence). This clonotype was counted at least ten times. TCRdb redid the calling of the RT-PCR reads with MiXCR, one entry per CDR3 protein. The sample comprises 500,000 to 650,000 distinct CDR3 sequences, approximately 7.6% of which are singletons, and over 10% rests with the top ten. This receptor was identified in a man between 50 and 70 years old who received an inactivated influenza vaccine. This rearrangement joins TRBV20-1 to TRBJ2-3; D is possibly TRBD1 (6 bases). The material was PBMCs from blood, obtained about 23 months after vaccination. Written as DNA, the CDR3 is TGCAGTGCTCCCCGGACAGTGACAGATACGCAGTATTTT. Its translation is CSAPRTVTDTQYF.